In this sample, the clone carrying this T cell receptor beta chain turned up many times. TCRdb's copy holds only in-frame clones and misses some; the assay was immunoSEQ multiplex PCR. In the table there are some 220,000 clones, around 82% of which are singletons. This sample was included in a study of blood T cell repertoires in COVID-19. Across the study: The study drew acute and convalescent COVID-19 samples from the United States, Italy and Spain. The analysed material was cDNA or gDNA that came from T cells, B-cell-depleted T cells, or PBMCs.

CDR1 is PRHDT, CDR2 FYEKMQ, per germline (reference sequence). V lost 0 bases and J 6 bases, leaving 8 bases between the germline ends. The CDR3 consists of 14 residues. The specimen was peripheral blood. This chain joins TRBV13 and TRBJ1-4; D is unclear. This sequence was found in a woman between 70 and 85 years old with acute or convalescent COVID-19. As DNA, the CDR3 is TGTGCCAGCAGCTTAGGAGGGAGGGATGAAAAACTGTTTTTT. Protein product: CASSLGGRDEKLFF.